A single sample gave rise to the 18 T cell receptor beta chains below, sequenced in a study of T-cell reconstitution after alpha-beta-depleted transplantation in children. As it was prepared, the TCRbeta library received unique molecular identifiers. MiXCR, run by TCRdb on the PCR reads, gives a single entry per CDR3 protein. The table has about 500,000 distinct CDR3 sequences, approximately 10% seen once; the top ten hold 12% to 15%. Sequencing used PBMCs, mostly from graft donor cells, obtained 180 days after TCRalphabeta/CD19-depleted stem cell transplant. These receptor sequences come from a female patient aged 2 to 10 who had a stem cell transplant for aplastic anemia, so the T cells may come from the graft donor.

This clonotype was counted a few times. This chain connects TRBV12-3 or TRBV12-4 to TRBJ2-5; D perhaps matches TRBD1 (6 bases). The CDR3 is made up of 13 amino acids. The V end lost 2 bases, the J end lost 3 bases, and 7 bases lay between the germline ends. The CDR3 is CASSLRDKETQYF. The CDR3 DNA reads TGTGCCAGCAGTTTAAGGGACAAAGAGACCCAGTACTTC.

This clonotype was observed many times. The chain couples TRBV7-9 to TRBJ1-1; tentatively, D is TRBD1 (5 bases). Germline-derived CDR1 and CDR2 are SEHNR and FQNEAQ (reference sequence). The CDR3 covers 13 residues. The V end lost 5 bases, the J end lost 6 bases, and 13 bases lay between the germline ends. The CDR3 nucleotides are TGTGCCAGCAGCCCGGGGGACCCCGCTGAAGCTTTCTTT. Translating gives CASSPGDPAEAFF.

This clonotype was picked up a small number of times. The chain joins TRBV5-6 to TRBJ1-4; tentative D call: TRBD1 (5 bases). Germline CDR1 is SGHDT and CDR2 is YYEEEE. The CDR3 covers 17 residues. V was clipped by 2 bases and J by 4 bases, with 18 bases between them. The CDR3 DNA sequence: TGTGCCAGCAGCTTTAGTCGGGACGGATTCATTAATGAAAAACTGTTTTTT. Amino acid sequence: CASSFSRDGFINEKLFF.

This sequence joins TRBV6-1 and TRBJ2-7; possibly TRBD2 for D (7 bases). The CDR3 contains 14 residues. V shed 11 bases and J shed 0 bases, with 17 bases lying between them. CDR1 is MNHNS, CDR2 SASEGT, per germline. DNA for the CDR3: TGTGCCGGGGACGGGGGGCCAAGCTCCTACGAGCAGTACTTC. Its translation: CAGDGGPSSYEQYF.

There are a few counts of this clonotype. This chain joins TRBV18 and TRBJ2-7, with 9 bases lining up with TRBD1. Germline V CDR1 and CDR2: KGHSH, LQKENI. The junction had 7 bases not matched to a gene; V was cut back by 0 bases and J by 7 bases. The length of the CDR3 is 15 residues. Here the CDR3 DNA reads TGTGCCAGCTCACCACCCACAGGGGGCTTGGGGGAGCAGTACTTC. It specifies CASSPPTGGLGEQYF. Complete variable domain (other parts from reference TRBV18 and TRBJ2-7): NAGVMQNPRHLVRRRGQEARLRCSPMKGHSHVYWYRQLPEEGLKFMVYLQKENIIDESGMPKERFSAEFPKEGPSILRIQQVVRGDSAAYFCASSPPTGGLGEQYFGPGTRLTVT.

This clonotype has just a few counts. The chain is built from TRBV29-1 and TRBJ2-1; 13 nucleotides agree with TRBD2. Germline values: CDR1 SQVTM, CDR2 ANQGSEA. This CDR3 comprises 13 residues. The V segment lost 7 bases and the J segment 9 bases; nucleotides outside the gene matches: 6. CDR3 protein: CSALAGGFGEQFF. The CDR3 DNA follows: TGCAGCGCACTAGCGGGAGGGTTTGGTGAGCAGTTCTTC.

With regard to this clonotype: At one end, the junction sequence differs from germline, possibly due to a read error. V and J are TRBV5-1 and TRBJ1-1; D may be TRBD1 (5 bases). Germline V gene lookup returns CDR1 SGHRS and CDR2 YFSETQ. The CDR3 spans 17 residues. The CDR3 loop reads CAISLRRYWGHNTEAFF. In DNA, the CDR3 is TGCGCCATCAGCTTGCGACGGTATTGGGGCCATAACACTGAAGCTTTCTTT.

This clonotype showed up many times. The chain joins TRBV10-1 to TRBJ2-1, with 11 bases identical to TRBD2. The length of the CDR3 is 15 residues. Germline V CDR1 and CDR2: WNHNN, SYGVQD (reference sequence). The junction had 6 bases not matched to a gene; V was cut back by 6 bases and J by 5 bases. CDR3 coding DNA: TGCGCCAGCAGCTCCGGGACTAGCGGTAACAATGAGCAGTTCTTC. The encoded protein is CASSSGTSGNNEQFF.

This chain connects TRBV20-1 to TRBJ2-2; TRBD2 aligns across 7 bases. The CDR3 is made up of 13 amino acids. CDR1 and CDR2 (germline): DFQATT, SNEGSKA (reference sequence). The V and J ends lost 6 bases and 6 bases, in that order; junction bases with no gene match: 7. The CDR3 loop is CSAPGLVSGELFF. The CDR3 bases are TGCAGTGCCCCCGGACTAGTGTCCGGGGAGCTGTTTTTT.

This clonotype was seen a handful of times. The V and J genes are TRBV28 and TRBJ1-6; 7 nucleotides match TRBD1. The CDR3 is made up of 17 amino acids. Germline assignment: CDR1 MDHEN and CDR2 SYDVKM. The trim removed 6 bases at V and 10 bases at J, leaving 18 bases unmatched. The chain's CDR3 is CASSRRLMGTAGSPLHF. The CDR3 DNA sequence: TGTGCCAGCAGCCGTAGGCTTATGGGGACAGCTGGGTCACCCCTCCACTTT.

In its sample, this clonotype was seen a few times. The rearrangement uses TRBV5-1 and TRBJ1-6; TRBD1 aligns across 8 bases. The CDR3 is 16 residues long. In germline, CDR1 is SGHRS, CDR2 YFSETQ. V was pared by 5 bases and J by 9 bases, with 13 bases of the junction left unmatched. Here the CDR3 DNA reads TGCGCCAGCAGTAACAGAGCGGGACAGGCGGGTTCACCCCTCCACTTT. It codes for CASSNRAGQAGSPLHF.

About this clonotype: The junction does not match germline at one end; this may be a read error. V is TRBV15 and J is TRBJ2-7, with 7 bases matching TRBD1. Germline values: CDR1 LNHNV, CDR2 YYDKDF (reference sequence). This CDR3 comprises 15 residues. CDR3 amino acids: CATSRVGTASYDQYF. DNA of the CDR3: TGTGCCACCAGCAGAGTCGGGACAGCCTCCTACGACCAGTACTTC. The whole variable domain, remainder taken from reference TRBV15 and TRBJ2-7, is DAMVIQNPRYQVTQFGKPVTLSCSQTLNHNVMYWYQQKSSQAPKLLFHYYDKDFNNEADTPDNFQSRRPNTSFCFLDIRSPGLGDTAMYLCATSRVGTASYDQYFGPGTRLTVT.

This clonotype turned up a few times. V gene TRBV20-1 combines with J gene TRBJ1-4; D uncertain. From germline, CDR1 is DFQATT and CDR2 SNEGSKA (reference sequence). CDR3 length equals 13 residues. The V end lost 7 bases, the J end lost 4 bases, and 13 bases lay between the germline ends. CDR3 nucleotide sequence: TGCAGTGACGTAGACATTATTAATGAAAAACTGTTTTTT. Translation gives CSDVDIINEKLFF.

The chain recombines TRBV4-3 with TRBJ2-7; D is perhaps TRBD2 (6 bases). The V end was cut by 3 bases, the J end by 6 bases, with 18 bases between. Germline loops: CDR1 LGHNA, CDR2 YSLEER. The CDR3 covers 15 residues. CDR3 loop: CASSQNSGALFEQYF. The CDR3 DNA sequence: TGCGCCAGCAGCCAGAATAGCGGAGCCCTCTTCGAGCAGTACTTC.

The V call is TRBV10-3, the J call TRBJ2-3; D could derive from TRBD1 or TRBD2 (5 bases each). Germline values: CDR1 ENHRY, CDR2 SYGVKD. The CDR3 is made up of 13 amino acids. The V gene lost 7 bases and the J gene lost 5 bases, with 13 bases spanning the gap. CDR3 DNA: TGTGCCATCAACCGGGGCCGGGAAGATACGCAGTATTTT. Translated: CAINRGREDTQYF.

This clonotype was recorded a few times. The chain uses TRBV7-7 and TRBJ2-7, with 10 bases identical to TRBD1. The CDR3 has 14 residues. After removal of 5 bases from V and 5 bases from J, the junction contained 6 bases not matched to a gene. Germline V gene lookup returns CDR1 SSHAT and CDR2 FNYEAQ (reference sequence). The CDR3 DNA reads as TGTGCCAGCAGCCCCGGGACAGGGGAACACGAGCAGTACTTC. Encoded protein: CASSPGTGEHEQYF.

The sample holds a few counts of this clonotype. The chain employs TRBV15 and TRBJ1-1; the match to TRBD1 covers 8 bases. The CDR3 contains 12 residues. From germline, CDR1 is LNHNV and CDR2 YYDKDF (reference sequence). V shed 0 bases, J shed 10 bases, and the junction held 1 base outside the gene matches. Written as DNA, the CDR3 is TGTGCCACCAGCAGAGATGGGACAGGAGCTTTCTTT. Encoded protein: CATSRDGTGAFF.

In its sample, this clonotype was seen many times. The chain couples TRBV5-1 to TRBJ1-6; possible D gene TRBD1, 5 bases. There are 13 residues in the CDR3. Germline V gene lookup returns CDR1 SGHRS and CDR2 YFSETQ. The germline V and J ends were trimmed by 0 bases and 10 bases, with 8 bases remaining between them. The CDR3 bases are TGCGCCAGCAGCTTGGACGGGGACTCACCCCTCCACTTT. Encoded protein: CASSLDGDSPLHF.